This passage covers 4 T cell receptor beta chains from one sample sequenced in a study of human T cells and chemical hapten exposure. Time point noted: patch test 1, 2 weeks after DPC sensitization. Treatment here: therapeutic diphenylcyclopropenone sensitization with weekly scalp DPC. Using its own MiXCR run on the RACE reads, TCRdb lists one record per CDR3 protein. The sample lists just under 350,000 distinct CDR3 sequences; about 7% were seen once. Sequenced material: whole blood, taken in connection with sensitization to the hapten diphenylcyclopropenone (DPC). The receptors originated from a woman under 30 with alopecia areata. Some clones in this sample may be carry-over from other donors' samples.

The rearrangement links TRBV14 to TRBJ2-6, with 12 bases lining up with TRBD1. Germline assignment: CDR1 SGHDN and CDR2 FVKESK. There are 18 residues in the CDR3. V lost 4 bases to trimming and J lost 2 bases; unmatched junction nucleotides: 6. The CDR3 loop reads CASSLGQGALTGANVLTF. In DNA form, the CDR3 reads TGTGCCAGCAGCCTGGGACAGGGGGCTTTAACTGGGGCCAACGTCCTGACTTTC. Full variable domain (outside the CDR3, taken from reference TRBV14 and TRBJ2-6): EAGVTQFPSHSVIEKGQTVTLRCDPISGHDNLYWYRRVMGKEIKFLLHFVKESKQDESGMPNNRFLAERTGGTYSTLKVQPAELEDSGVYFCASSLGQGALTGANVLTFGAGSRLTVL.

This clonotype was picked up a small number of times. The rearrangement joins TRBV6-2 or TRBV6-3 to TRBJ2-4; tentatively, D is TRBD1 (6 bases). Trimming pared 5 bases from V and 0 bases from J, leaving 17 bases between. Germline assignment: CDR1 MNHEY and CDR2 SVGEGT. The CDR3 runs to 17 residues. The DNA of the CDR3 is TGTGCCAGCAGTCACGAAGACAGGCGAATAGCCAAAAACATTCAGTACTTC. Translating gives CASSHEDRRIAKNIQYF.

The chain carries TRBV20-1 and TRBJ1-2; 7 positions match TRBD1. The length of the CDR3 is 13 residues. Germline V gives CDR1 DFQATT, CDR2 SNEGSKA (reference sequence). Trimming took 1 base from V and 5 from J; bases not matched to a gene: 4. The CDR3 sequence: CSARAGTAYGYTF. The CDR3 DNA sequence: TGCAGTGCTAGAGCCGGGACAGCGTATGGCTACACCTTC.

This rearrangement joins TRBV21-1 to TRBJ2-3; TRBD1 reflects the table's D call only, with no check against the DNA. TRBV21-1 is tagged as a pseudogene. CDR3 length equals 10 residues. The CDR3 DNA sequence: TGTGCCAGCATGGGGGAAACGCAGTATTTT. Protein sequence: CASMGETQYF.